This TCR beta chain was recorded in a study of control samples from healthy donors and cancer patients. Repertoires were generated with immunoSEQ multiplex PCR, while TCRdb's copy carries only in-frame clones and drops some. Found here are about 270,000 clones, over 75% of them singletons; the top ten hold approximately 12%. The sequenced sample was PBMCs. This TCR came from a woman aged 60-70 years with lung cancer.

This CDR3 reads CASSKDQVANEKLFF. The CDR3 DNA sequence: TGTGCCAGCAGTAAAGACCAGGTCGCTAATGAAAAACTGTTTTTT. The genes are TRBV27 and TRBJ1-4; no definite D call. Germline CDR1 is MNHEY and CDR2 is SMNVEV (reference sequence). CDR3 size: 15 residues. Between the trimmed V and J ends, which lost 5 bases and 3 bases, there was a span of 13 bases.